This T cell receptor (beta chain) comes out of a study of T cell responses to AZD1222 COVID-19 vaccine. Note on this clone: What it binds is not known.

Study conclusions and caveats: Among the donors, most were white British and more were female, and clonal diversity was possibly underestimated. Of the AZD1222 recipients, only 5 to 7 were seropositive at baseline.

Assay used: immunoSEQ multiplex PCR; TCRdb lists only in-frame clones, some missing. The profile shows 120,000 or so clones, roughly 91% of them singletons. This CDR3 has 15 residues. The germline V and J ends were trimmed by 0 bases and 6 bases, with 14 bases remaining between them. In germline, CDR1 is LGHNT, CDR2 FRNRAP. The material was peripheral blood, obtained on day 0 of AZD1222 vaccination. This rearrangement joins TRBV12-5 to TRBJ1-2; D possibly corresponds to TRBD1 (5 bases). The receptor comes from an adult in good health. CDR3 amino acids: CASGLVIAGWDGYTF. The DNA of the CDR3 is TGTGCTAGTGGTTTGGTAATCGCAGGGTGGGATGGCTACACCTTC. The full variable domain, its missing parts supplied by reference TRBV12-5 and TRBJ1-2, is DARVTQTPRHKVTEMGQEVTMRCQPILGHNTVFWYRQTMMQGLELLAYFRNRAPLDDSGMPKDRFSAEMPDATLATLKIQPSEPRDSAVYFCASGLVIAGWDGYTFGSGTRLTVV.